The source of this TCR beta chain is a study of vaccination effects on CD4 cells after COVID-19. Looking at the study overall: Following the second dose by a median of 72 days, the post-vaccine samples were obtained.

The protocol was immunoSEQ multiplex PCR, while the TCRdb copy is restricted to in-frame clones and leaves out a portion. The sample holds about 35,000 clones; approximately 78% are singletons and the top ten take roughly 1.6%. This CDR3 spans 12 amino acids. Germline CDR1 reads SGHRS; CDR2 reads YFSETQ. Study-wide results and caveats: The study dataset contains few convalescent patients and includes no early post-infection timepoints.

ViraFEST assay sequencing came after antigen-specific CD4+ T cells were expanded with viral peptide pools. Cells that had been cultured for nine to eleven days were the source of isolated CD4+ T cells. All study participants received two doses of BNT162b2 or mRNA-1273 vaccine. Cultures of around 2.2 million PBMC per well contained about 10 IU/ml IL-2 plus 10 ug/ml peptides. On days 3 and 7, fresh IL-2 medium replaced half the medium. Remarks on this clone: Its specificity is unknown. One junction end does not reproduce the germline sequence, and a read error may be involved.

The receptor was isolated from a human donor who received a COVID-19 vaccine. Some clones in this sample may be carry-over from other donors' samples. Sample: CD4+ T cells from PBMCs cultured with HCoV-NL63 spike peptides, taken after COVID-19 vaccination. The chain combines TRBV5-1 with TRBJ2-3; D not resolved. The CDR3 nucleotides are TGCGCCAGCAGCTTGGAGGTAGATACGCAATATTTT. Translating gives CASSLEVDTQYF. The whole variable domain, remainder taken from reference TRBV5-1 and TRBJ2-3, is KAGVTQTPRYLIKTRGQQVTLSCSPISGHRSVSWYQQTPGQGLQFLFEYFSETQRNKGNFPGRFSGRQFSNSRSEMNVSTLELGDSALYLCASSLEVDTQYFGPGTRLTVL.